The source of this TCR beta chain is a study of OX40 agonist ivuxolimab in advanced cancers. Whole-study findings and limits: CD4+ and CD8+ blood T cells expanded clonally by week 6 at 0.1 to 3.0 mg/kg.

Details on this clone: Its antigen is unknown.

The trim removed 3 bases at V and 6 bases at J, leaving 2 bases unmatched. Germline V gene lookup returns CDR1 MNHEY and CDR2 SMNVEV (reference sequence). This CDR3 spans 13 amino acids. Repertoires were generated with immunoSEQ multiplex PCR, while TCRdb's copy carries only in-frame clones and drops some. The data show tens of thousands of clones, about 88% seen once. The clonotype was recovered from an adult with an advanced solid tumor such as melanoma, head and neck, liver or kidney cancer. This sequence joins TRBV27 and TRBJ2-1, with 7 bases lining up with TRBD1. The specimen comprised CD4+ or CD8+ T cells sorted from blood, sampled in a trial of the OX40 agonist ivuxolimab. Written as DNA, the CDR3 is TGTGCCAGCAGTTTCGCAGGGGGCAATGAGCAGTTCTTC. Translating it yields CASSFAGGNEQFF.